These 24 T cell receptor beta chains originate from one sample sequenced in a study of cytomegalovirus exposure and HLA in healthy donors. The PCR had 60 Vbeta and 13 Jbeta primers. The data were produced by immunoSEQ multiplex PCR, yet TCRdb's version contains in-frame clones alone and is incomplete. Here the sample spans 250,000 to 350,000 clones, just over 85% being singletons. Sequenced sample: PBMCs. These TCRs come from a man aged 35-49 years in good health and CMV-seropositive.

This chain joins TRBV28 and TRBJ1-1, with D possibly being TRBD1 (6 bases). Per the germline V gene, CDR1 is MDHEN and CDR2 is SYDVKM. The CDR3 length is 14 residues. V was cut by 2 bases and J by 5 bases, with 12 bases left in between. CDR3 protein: CASSLRYRVTEAFF. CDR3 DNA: TGTGCCAGCAGTTTACGGTACAGGGTGACTGAAGCTTTCTTT.

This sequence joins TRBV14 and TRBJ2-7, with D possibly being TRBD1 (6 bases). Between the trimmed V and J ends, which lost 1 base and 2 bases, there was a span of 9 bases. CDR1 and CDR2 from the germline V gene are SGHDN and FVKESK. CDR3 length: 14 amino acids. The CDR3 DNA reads TGTGCCAGCAGCCAAGTGAGGGGGACCTACGAGCAGTACTTC. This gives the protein CASSQVRGTYEQYF.

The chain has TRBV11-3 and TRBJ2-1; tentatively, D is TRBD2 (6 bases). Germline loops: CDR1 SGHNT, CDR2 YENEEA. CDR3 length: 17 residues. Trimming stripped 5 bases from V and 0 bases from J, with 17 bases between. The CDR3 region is CASSAGGLLGSYNEQFF. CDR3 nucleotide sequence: TGTGCCAGCAGCGCCGGGGGACTCCTTGGCTCCTACAATGAGCAGTTCTTC.

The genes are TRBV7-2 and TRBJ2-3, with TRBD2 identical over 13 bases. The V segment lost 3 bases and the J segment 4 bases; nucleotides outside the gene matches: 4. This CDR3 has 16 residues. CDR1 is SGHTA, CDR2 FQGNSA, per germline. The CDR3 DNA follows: TGTGCCAGCAGCTTCGGACTAGCGGGAGTCGCAGATACGCAGTATTTT. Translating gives CASSFGLAGVADTQYF.

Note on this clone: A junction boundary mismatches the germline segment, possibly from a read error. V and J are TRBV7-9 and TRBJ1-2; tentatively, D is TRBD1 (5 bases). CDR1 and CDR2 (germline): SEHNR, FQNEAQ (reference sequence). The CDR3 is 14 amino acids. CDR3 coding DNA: TGTTCCAGCAGCTTAGACGGGGGGACCTATGGCTACACCTTC. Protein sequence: CSSSLDGGTYGYTF.

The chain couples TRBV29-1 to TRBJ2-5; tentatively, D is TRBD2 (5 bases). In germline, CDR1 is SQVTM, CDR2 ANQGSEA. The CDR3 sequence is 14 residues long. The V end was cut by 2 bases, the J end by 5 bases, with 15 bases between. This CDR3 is CSVESGSGYETQYF. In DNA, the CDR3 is TGCAGCGTTGAAAGTGGGAGTGGGTATGAGACCCAGTACTTC.

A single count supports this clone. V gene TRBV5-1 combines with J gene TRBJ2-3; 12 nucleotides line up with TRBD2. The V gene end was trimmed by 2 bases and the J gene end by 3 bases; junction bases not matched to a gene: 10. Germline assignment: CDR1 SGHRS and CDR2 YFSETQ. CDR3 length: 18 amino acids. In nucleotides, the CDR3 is TGCGCCAGCAGCTTCCCCGAATCTACTAGCGGGAGGACAGATACGCAGTATTTT. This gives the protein CASSFPESTSGRTDTQYF.

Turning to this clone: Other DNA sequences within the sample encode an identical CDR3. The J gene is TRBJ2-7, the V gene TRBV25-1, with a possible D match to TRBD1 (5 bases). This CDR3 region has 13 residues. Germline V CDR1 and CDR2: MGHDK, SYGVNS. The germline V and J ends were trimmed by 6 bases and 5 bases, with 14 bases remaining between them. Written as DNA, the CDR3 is TGTGCCAGCAGCGAACAGGTATCCCACGAGCAGTACTTC. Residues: CASSEQVSHEQYF.

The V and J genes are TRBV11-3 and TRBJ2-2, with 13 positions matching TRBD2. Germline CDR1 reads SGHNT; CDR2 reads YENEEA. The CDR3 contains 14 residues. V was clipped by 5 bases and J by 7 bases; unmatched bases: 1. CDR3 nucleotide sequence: TGTGCCAGCAGCAGACTAGCGGGAGGCGGGGAGCTGTTTTTT. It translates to CASSRLAGGGELFF.

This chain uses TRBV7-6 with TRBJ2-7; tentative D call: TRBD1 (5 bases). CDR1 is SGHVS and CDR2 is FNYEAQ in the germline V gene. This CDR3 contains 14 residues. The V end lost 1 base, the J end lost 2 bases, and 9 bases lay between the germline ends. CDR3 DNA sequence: TGTGCCAGCAGCTTAGGCAGGGCTGCCTACGAGCAGTACTTC. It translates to CASSLGRAAYEQYF.

This CDR3 is CASRLELPGTGGSQPQHF. The CDR3 DNA is TGTGCAAGTCGCTTAGAGCTACCCGGGACAGGGGGAAGCCAGCCCCAGCATTTT. The gene calls are TRBV12-2 and TRBJ1-5; TRBD1, the table's D call, lacks a check against the DNA. TRBV12-2 is recorded as a pseudogene. CDR3 length: 18 residues.

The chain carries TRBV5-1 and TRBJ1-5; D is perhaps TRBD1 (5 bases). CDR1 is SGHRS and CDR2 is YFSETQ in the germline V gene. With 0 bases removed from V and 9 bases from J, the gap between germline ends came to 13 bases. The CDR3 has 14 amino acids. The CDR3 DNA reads TGCGCCAGCAGCTTGGACCAGGGTTTCGGGCCCCAGCATTTT. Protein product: CASSLDQGFGPQHF.

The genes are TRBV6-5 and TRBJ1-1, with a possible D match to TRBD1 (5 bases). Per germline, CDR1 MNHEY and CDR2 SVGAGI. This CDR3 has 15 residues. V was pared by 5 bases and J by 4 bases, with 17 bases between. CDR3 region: CASSLEGRLGTEAFF. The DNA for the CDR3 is TGTGCCAGCAGTCTGGAGGGACGTTTGGGCACTGAAGCTTTCTTT.

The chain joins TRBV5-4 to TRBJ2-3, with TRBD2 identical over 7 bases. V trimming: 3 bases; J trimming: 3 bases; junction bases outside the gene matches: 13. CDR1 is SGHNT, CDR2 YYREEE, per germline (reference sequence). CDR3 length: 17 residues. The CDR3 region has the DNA TGTGCCAGCAGCTCCCCTTTGGGGGAGGGCCCTACAGATACGCAGTATTTT. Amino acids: CASSSPLGEGPTDTQYF.

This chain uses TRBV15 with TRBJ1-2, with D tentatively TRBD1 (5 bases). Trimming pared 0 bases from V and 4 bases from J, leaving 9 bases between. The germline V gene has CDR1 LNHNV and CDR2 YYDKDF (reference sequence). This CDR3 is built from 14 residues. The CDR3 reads CATSREGRAYGYTF. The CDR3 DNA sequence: TGTGCCACCAGCAGAGAGGGCAGGGCCTATGGCTACACCTTC.

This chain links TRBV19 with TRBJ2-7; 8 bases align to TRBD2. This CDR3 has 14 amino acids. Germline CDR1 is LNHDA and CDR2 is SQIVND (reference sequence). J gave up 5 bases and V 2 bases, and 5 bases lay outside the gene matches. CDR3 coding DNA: TGTGCCAGTAGTATATCAGCGGGAGATGACGAGCAGTACTTC. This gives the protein CASSISAGDDEQYF.

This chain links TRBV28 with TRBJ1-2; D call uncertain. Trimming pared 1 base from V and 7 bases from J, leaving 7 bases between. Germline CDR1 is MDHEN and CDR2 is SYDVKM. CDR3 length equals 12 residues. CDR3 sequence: CASSLYQAGYTF. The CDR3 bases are TGTGCCAGCAGTTTATATCAGGCTGGCTACACCTTC.

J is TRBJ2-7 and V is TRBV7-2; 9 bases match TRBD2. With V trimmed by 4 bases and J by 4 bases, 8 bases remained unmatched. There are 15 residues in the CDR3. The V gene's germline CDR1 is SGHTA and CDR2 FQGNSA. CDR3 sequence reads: CASSSGGGGSYEQYF. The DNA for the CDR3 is TGTGCCAGCAGCTCCGGCGGGGGGGGCAGTTACGAGCAGTACTTC.

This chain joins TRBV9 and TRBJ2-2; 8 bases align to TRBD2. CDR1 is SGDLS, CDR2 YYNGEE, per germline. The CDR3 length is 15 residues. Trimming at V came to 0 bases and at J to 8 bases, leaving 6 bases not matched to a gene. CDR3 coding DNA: TGTGCCAGCAGCGTAGCGGGGGGGGCGCCGGGGGAGCTGTTTTTT. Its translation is CASSVAGGAPGELFF.

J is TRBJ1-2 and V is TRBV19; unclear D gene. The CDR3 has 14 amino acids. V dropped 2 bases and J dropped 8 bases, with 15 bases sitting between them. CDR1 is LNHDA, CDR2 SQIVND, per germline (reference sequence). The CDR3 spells CASSIRPTTNGYTF. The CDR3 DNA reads TGTGCCAGTAGTATACGGCCGACGACAAACGGCTACACCTTC.

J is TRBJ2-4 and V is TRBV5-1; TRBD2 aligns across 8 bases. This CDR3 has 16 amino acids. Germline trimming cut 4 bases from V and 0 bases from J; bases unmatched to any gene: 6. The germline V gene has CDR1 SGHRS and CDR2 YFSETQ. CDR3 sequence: CASSQTSGLAKNIQYF. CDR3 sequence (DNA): TGCGCCAGCAGCCAAACTAGCGGTTTAGCCAAAAACATTCAGTACTTC.

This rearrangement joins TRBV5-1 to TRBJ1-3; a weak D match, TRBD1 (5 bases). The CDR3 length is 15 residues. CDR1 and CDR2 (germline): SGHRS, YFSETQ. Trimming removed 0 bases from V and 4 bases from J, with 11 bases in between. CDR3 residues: CASSLDLTEGNTIYF. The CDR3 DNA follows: TGCGCCAGCAGCTTGGACCTGACAGAAGGAAACACCATATATTTT.

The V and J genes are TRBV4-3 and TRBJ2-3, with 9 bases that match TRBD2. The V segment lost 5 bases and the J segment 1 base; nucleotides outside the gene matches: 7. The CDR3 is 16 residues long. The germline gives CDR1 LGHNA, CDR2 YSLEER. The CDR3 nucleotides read TGCGCCAGCAGCGCACGACTAGCGGAACGCACAGATACGCAGTATTTT. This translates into CASSARLAERTDTQYF.

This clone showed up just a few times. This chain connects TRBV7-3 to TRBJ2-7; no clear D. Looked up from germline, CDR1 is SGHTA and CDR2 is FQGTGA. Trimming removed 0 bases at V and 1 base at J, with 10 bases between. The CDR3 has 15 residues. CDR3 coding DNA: TGTGCCAGCAGCTTAACTTCGGCAGGTTCCTACGAGCAGTACTTC. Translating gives CASSLTSAGSYEQYF.